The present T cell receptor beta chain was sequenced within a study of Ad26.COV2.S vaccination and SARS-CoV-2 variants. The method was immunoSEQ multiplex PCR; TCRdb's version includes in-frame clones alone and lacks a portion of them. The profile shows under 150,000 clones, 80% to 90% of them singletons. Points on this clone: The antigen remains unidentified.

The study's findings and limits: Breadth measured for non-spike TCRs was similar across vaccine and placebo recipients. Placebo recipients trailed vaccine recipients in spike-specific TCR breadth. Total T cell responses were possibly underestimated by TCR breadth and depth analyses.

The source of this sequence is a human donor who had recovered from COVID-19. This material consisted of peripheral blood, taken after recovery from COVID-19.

The CDR3 coding sequence is TGCGCCAGCAGCCAAGATTCCCTTAGGACAGGGGGCGCCTTGGACACTGAAGCTTTCTTT. Encoded protein: CASSQDSLRTGGALDTEAFF. This chain connects TRBV4-3 to TRBJ1-1, with 11 bases matching TRBD1. Germline loops: CDR1 LGHNA, CDR2 YSLEER. V was pared by 0 bases and J by 3 bases, with 15 bases of the junction left unmatched. The CDR3 loop spans 20 amino acids.